This TCR beta chain was recovered during a study of spatial heterogeneity in lung cancer. Looking at the study overall: Raw reads contained each unique TCR and UMI combination more than ten times on average.

Indicated time point: sample taken at primary tumor resection. Researchers sequenced whole RNA taken from tumor, nontumor lung or frozen PBMC without sorting. This clonotype is medium-sized by share. Germline lookup yields CDR1 SGHTS and CDR2 YDEGEE. The CDR3 length is 12 residues. Trimming took 2 bases from V and 9 from J, leaving 11 bases between them. MiXCR, run by TCRdb on the 5' RACE reads, gives a single entry per CDR3 protein. Among about 40,000 distinct CDR3 sequences listed, less than 5.5% were seen once. The chain couples TRBV5-8 to TRBJ2-5; D ambiguous. This specimen consisted of PBMCs, obtained at surgery. This TCR was sampled from a female donor with early-stage non-small cell lung cancer. The CDR3 loop reads CASSFGGVAQYF. The CDR3 bases are TGTGCCAGCAGCTTTGGTGGGGTGGCCCAGTACTTC.